One T cell receptor beta chain is described in this entry. Authors' processing steps: Quantification of nucleated cells was approximated via reference gene primer amplification. Assay used: immunoSEQ multiplex PCR; TCRdb lists only in-frame clones, some missing. V, J and clone size are taken as reported in that table, and D and trimming were inferred from the DNA itself. The sample has hundreds of thousands of clones; 90% are singletons. This specimen comes from a study of blood T cell repertoires in COVID-19. The overall study: From the United States, Italy and Spain came samples of acute and convalescent COVID-19. Sources were T cells, B-cell-depleted T cells, or PBMCs; the material itself was cDNA or gDNA.

CDR3 size: 16 residues. V was clipped by 4 bases and J by 1 base; unmatched bases: 8. Germline V gene sequence: CDR1 SGHNT, CDR2 YYREEE (reference sequence). During active infection, Seattle patients enrolled and were then monitored through disease. Material for sequencing was peripheral blood. The clonotype comes from a woman aged 40 to 50 with COVID-19, enrolled during active disease. The chain recombines TRBV5-4 with TRBJ2-7; 10 positions match TRBD2. The CDR3 loop is CASSPTQRGGSYEQYF. The DNA for the CDR3 is TGTGCCAGCAGCCCCACCCAGCGGGGGGGATCCTACGAGCAGTACTTC.